Following are 26 T cell receptor beta chains from one sample sequenced in a study of CD8+CD57+ T cells in acquired aplastic anemia. Genomic DNA provided the template from which TCR beta VDJ and CDR3 profiles were obtained. TCRdb used MiXCR to reprocess the reads, holding one entry per CDR3 protein. The table records 200,000 to 250,000 distinct CDR3 sequences, 30% to 40% of them present only once. Source material: sorted CD4+, CD8+, or CD8+CD57+ T cells (not recorded which) from PBMCs. The receptors here all came from a human donor in good health, serving as a control.

This clonotype was detected many times. The rearrangement uses TRBV7-9 and TRBJ2-1; 7 nucleotides align to TRBD1. The CDR3 covers 12 residues. With V trimmed by 4 bases and J by 8 bases, 2 bases remained unmatched. CDR1 is SEHNR, CDR2 FQNEAQ, per germline (reference sequence). CDR3 loop: CASSSTGHEQFF. DNA for the CDR3: TGTGCCAGCAGCTCGACAGGGCATGAGCAGTTCTTC.

The CDR3 protein is CASSLVPAILGGEQFF. DNA for the CDR3: TGCGCCAGCAGCTTGGTTCCTGCGATCTTGGGCGGTGAGCAGTTCTTC. The genes are TRBV5-1 and TRBJ2-1; D unresolved. Trimming cost V 0 bases and J 9 bases, with 19 bases left between them. Germline-derived CDR1 and CDR2 are SGHRS and YFSETQ. The CDR3 extends over 16 amino acids.

This clonotype was detected only a few times. This sequence joins TRBV30 and TRBJ1-2; 8 nucleotides agree with TRBD1. The V segment lost 1 base and the J segment 9 bases; nucleotides outside the gene matches: 10. CDR3 size: 14 residues. Germline values: CDR1 GTSNPN, CDR2 SVGIG (reference sequence). The CDR3: CAWSGWRQGRRYTF. The CDR3, as DNA: TGTGCCTGGAGTGGGTGGAGACAGGGGAGACGCTACACCTTC. Full variable domain (remainder filled in from reference TRBV30 and TRBJ1-2): SQTIHQWPATLVQPVGSPLSLECTVEGTSNPNLYWYRQAAGRGLQLLFYSVGIGQISSEVPQNLSASRPQDRQFILSSKKLLLSDSGFYLCAWSGWRQGRRYTFGSGTRLTVV.

Ten or more counts support this clonotype. The gene calls are TRBV4-1 and TRBJ2-1; TRBD2 matches 10 bases. From germline, CDR1 is MGHRA and CDR2 YSYEKL. The ends lost 1 base at V and 4 bases at J; junction bases unmatched: 1. This CDR3 has 15 amino acids. The DNA of the CDR3 is TGCGCCAGCAGCCAAGGGACTAGCGGTTACAATGAGCAGTTCTTC. The encoded protein is CASSQGTSGYNEQFF.

Points on this clonotype: A much larger clone differs from this one at a single base, so this may be a read error. J is TRBJ2-7 and V is TRBV11-1; possibly TRBD1 or TRBD2 for D (5 bases each). This CDR3 comprises 14 residues. The germline CDR1 and CDR2 sequences are SGHAT and FQDESV (reference sequence). The CDR3 protein is CASSSQQDSCEQYF. In DNA, the CDR3 is TGTGCCAGCAGCTCACAACAGGACTCCTGCGAGCAGTACTTC.

Turning to this clonotype: Without the conserved terminal phenylalanine or tryptophan, this CDR3 likely stems from a read error. The rearrangement uses TRBV4-2 and TRBJ1-2; TRBD1 matches at 8 bases. Germline assignment: CDR1 LGHNA and CDR2 YNFKEQ. With V trimmed by 4 bases and J by 4 bases, 11 bases remained unmatched. CDR3 length equals 16 residues. CDR3 protein: CASSPQTGVVVYGYTL. The CDR3 DNA follows: TGTGCCAGCAGCCCTCAGACAGGGGTCGTAGTCTATGGCTACACCCTC.

This clonotype was seen ten or more times. The rearrangement links TRBV4-1 to TRBJ2-7; D is unclear. The V gene lost 0 bases and the J gene lost 2 bases, with 17 bases spanning the gap. The CDR3 is 17 amino acids. Per the germline V gene, CDR1 is MGHRA and CDR2 is YSYEKL. CDR3: CASSQEGELYPTYEQYF. The CDR3 bases are TGCGCCAGCAGCCAAGAGGGTGAACTCTACCCCACCTACGAGCAGTACTTC.

Only a few counts were recorded for this clonotype. V usage is TRBV2 and J usage is TRBJ1-6; 8 positions match TRBD1. This CDR3 spans 15 amino acids. Germline values: CDR1 SNHLY, CDR2 FYNNEI. V was clipped by 5 bases and J by 9 bases; unmatched bases: 9. For the CDR3, the DNA is TGTGCCAGCAGTCGCACCGGGACAGGTGTTTCACCCCTCCACTTT. Translated, it gives CASSRTGTGVSPLHF.

This clonotype was found once. Since a much larger clone is just one base distant, this may be a read error. The chain employs TRBV11-3 and TRBJ1-6; D not resolved. CDR3 length equals 14 residues. V was cut by 3 bases and J by 14 bases, with 17 bases left in between. Germline values: CDR1 SGHNT, CDR2 YENEEA. CDR3 protein: CASSFGGGRTSLHF. The DNA of the CDR3 is TGTGCCAGCAGCTTCGGCGGCGGGCGGACCTCCCTCCACTTT.

This clonotype was seen at least ten times. This chain uses TRBV9 with TRBJ2-5; 8 nucleotides match TRBD1. Germline V gene sequence: CDR1 SGDLS, CDR2 YYNGEE. Trimming cost V 1 base and J 2 bases; bases outside gene matches: 4. The CDR3 covers 15 residues. CDR3 amino acids: CASSVQGALQETQYF. CDR3 DNA sequence: TGTGCCAGCAGCGTACAGGGGGCCTTACAAGAGACCCAGTACTTC.

V gene TRBV15 combines with J gene TRBJ1-5, with D maybe TRBD1 (6 bases). There are 14 residues in the CDR3. The V gene's germline CDR1 is LNHNV and CDR2 YYDKDF (reference sequence). V was trimmed by 1 base and J by 7 bases, leaving 11 bases between them. The CDR3 region is CATSRALTGQPQHF. In DNA, the CDR3 is TGTGCCACCAGCAGAGCCCTGACAGGACAGCCCCAGCATTTT.

The rearrangement links TRBV15 to TRBJ2-3; 9 bases map to TRBD2. With V trimmed by 6 bases and J by 2 bases, 6 bases remained unmatched. CDR1 is LNHNV, CDR2 YYDKDF, per germline (reference sequence). The CDR3 runs 15 residues. The CDR3 nucleotides read TGTGCCACCAGTGAGGCGGGGGGGGTCACAGATACGCAGTATTTT. Protein: CATSEAGGVTDTQYF.

The chain joins TRBV20-1 to TRBJ1-6, with 12 bases identical to TRBD1. Germline lookup yields CDR1 DFQATT and CDR2 SNEGSKA (reference sequence). Trimming removed 5 bases from V and 1 base from J; junction bases left unmatched: 6. The CDR3 sequence is 17 residues long. The CDR3 loop is CSASGGQGASYNSPLHF. In nucleotides, the CDR3 is TGCAGTGCTTCAGGGGGACAGGGGGCGTCCTATAATTCACCCCTCCACTTT.

The chain combines TRBV15 with TRBJ1-6; 9 bases are a match to TRBD1. This CDR3 spans 14 amino acids. The J segment lost 11 bases and the V segment lost 1 base, leaving 3 bases of the junction unmatched. Germline V gives CDR1 LNHNV, CDR2 YYDKDF (reference sequence). The CDR3 reads CATSRGGQGTPLHF. The CDR3 DNA follows: TGTGCCACCAGCAGAGGGGGACAGGGAACACCCCTCCACTTT. The whole variable domain, remainder taken from reference TRBV15 and TRBJ1-6, is DAMVIQNPRYQVTQFGKPVTLSCSQTLNHNVMYWYQQKSSQAPKLLFHYYDKDFNNEADTPDNFQSRRPNTSFCFLDIRSPGLGDTAMYLCATSRGGQGTPLHFGNGTRLTVT.

This clonotype was counted only a few times. Since a much larger clone is just one base distant, this may be a read error. The J gene is TRBJ2-7, the V gene TRBV2, with D unclear. Germline CDR1 and CDR2: SNHLY and FYNNEI. CDR3 length equals 16 residues. V was cut by 8 bases and J by 5 bases, with 25 bases left in between. CDR3 coding DNA: TGTGCCAGCCACGATACGACGGCGCGACGAGCGAACGAGCAGTACTTC. This encodes CASHDTTARRANEQYF.

In its sample, this clonotype was seen many times. The V and J genes are TRBV20-1 and TRBJ1-4; D is possibly TRBD1 (5 bases). From germline, CDR1 is DFQATT and CDR2 SNEGSKA (reference sequence). V gave up 5 bases and J gave up 7 bases, with 23 bases separating them. The length of the CDR3 is 16 residues. The CDR3 DNA follows: TGCAGTGCTGCGGCAGGGTCGGTCAGTGTTCGTGAAAAACTGTTTTTT. Translating gives CSAAAGSVSVREKLFF.

The table lists this clonotype with many counts. The chain has TRBV2 and TRBJ1-3; D is undetermined. Looked up from germline, CDR1 is SNHLY and CDR2 is FYNNEI. Trimming removed 4 bases from V and 4 bases from J, with 8 bases in between. The CDR3 length is 13 residues. CDR3 region: CASSGSFGNTIYF. The CDR3 coding sequence is TGTGCCAGCAGTGGTTCGTTCGGAAACACCATATATTTT.

In its sample, this clonotype was seen many times. The CDR3 loop reads CASSLVGQVSEQYF. The CDR3 nucleotides are TGCGCCAGCAGCTTGGTGGGACAGGTATCCGAGCAGTACTTC. This rearrangement joins TRBV5-1 to TRBJ2-7, with 8 bases aligning to TRBD1. Per the germline V gene, CDR1 is SGHRS and CDR2 is YFSETQ. The length of the CDR3 is 14 residues. V dropped 0 bases and J dropped 6; count of bases not matched to a gene: 5. Using reference TRBV5-1 and TRBJ2-7 for the parts outside the CDR3, the full variable domain is KAGVTQTPRYLIKTRGQQVTLSCSPISGHRSVSWYQQTPGQGLQFLFEYFSETQRNKGNFPGRFSGRQFSNSRSEMNVSTLELGDSALYLCASSLVGQVSEQYFGPGTRLTVT.

To note about this clonotype: A clone one base away is much larger, so this may be a read error. The chain carries TRBV6-5 and TRBJ1-2; D is undetermined. Germline assignment: CDR1 MNHEY and CDR2 SVGAGI. The CDR3 sequence is 13 residues long. The CDR3 coding sequence is TGTGCCAGCAGTTACACCAGTAACTATGGCTGCACCTTC. Protein sequence: CASSYTSNYGCTF.

This clonotype was seen more than once but under ten times. This may be a read error: a much more frequent sequence differs by one nucleotide. This chain links TRBV19 with TRBJ1-2, with 9 bases lining up with TRBD1. Germline V CDR1 and CDR2: LNHDA, SQIVND (reference sequence). The CDR3 is made up of 16 amino acids. Here the CDR3 DNA reads TGTGCCAGTACCGCCCAGGGACAGGGCGCTGCGGGGGGCTGCACCTTC. It codes for CASTAQGQGAAGGCTF.

The chain recombines TRBV9 with TRBJ2-7, with D perhaps TRBD1 (6 bases). Trimming left V 0 bases short and J 6 bases short, with 10 bases between. The CDR3 spans 13 residues. Germline V CDR1 and CDR2: SGDLS, YYNGEE. The CDR3 loop is CASSVATGSEQYF. CDR3 in DNA: TGTGCCAGCAGCGTAGCTACAGGGTCCGAGCAGTACTTC. Together with reference TRBV9 and TRBJ2-7, the CDR3 gives the full variable domain: DSGVTQTPKHLITATGQRVTLRCSPRSGDLSVYWYQQSLDQGLQFLIQYYNGEERAKGNILERFSAQQFPDLHSELNLSSLELGDSALYFCASSVATGSEQYFGPGTRLTVT.

This clonotype was found a few times. The V gene is TRBV18, the J gene TRBJ2-7; a weak D match, TRBD1 (5 bases). CDR1 KGHSH and CDR2 LQKENI come from the germline V gene. The CDR3 is made up of 13 amino acids. V lost 4 bases and J 1 base, leaving 8 bases between the germline ends. Here the CDR3 DNA reads TGTGCCAGCTCACAAACAGGATCCTACGAGCAGTACTTC. This codes for CASSQTGSYEQYF.

This clonotype was seen ten or more times. The chain uses TRBV6-1 and TRBJ2-7, with D possibly being TRBD2 (5 bases). Germline CDR1 and CDR2: MNHNS and SASEGT. Between the trimmed V and J ends, which lost 0 bases and 0 bases, there was a span of 9 bases. The CDR3 has 15 residues. CDR3 coding DNA: TGTGCCAGCAGTGAAGCGCCTCTAGCCTCCTACGAGCAGTACTTC. It is translated as CASSEAPLASYEQYF.

As regards this clonotype: This may come from a read error, since a much larger clone is one base off. The gene calls are TRBV10-3 and TRBJ1-5; TRBD1 aligns across 7 bases. V lost 3 bases to trimming and J lost 5 bases; unmatched junction nucleotides: 7. The CDR3 sequence is 15 residues long. CDR1 and CDR2 from the germline V gene are ENHRY and SYGVKD. The DNA for the CDR3 is TGTGCCATCAGTGACCTGACAGGGCGGTATCAGCCCCAGCATTTT. Its translation: CAISDLTGRYQPQHF.

Regarding this clonotype: Just one base apart from a much larger clone, this may be a read error. V usage is TRBV12-3 or TRBV12-4 and J usage is TRBJ1-1; 9 nucleotides match TRBD1. The ends lost 6 bases at V and 4 bases at J; junction bases unmatched: 6. The length of the CDR3 is 14 residues. The CDR3 DNA sequence: TGTGCCAGCAGCCCGGGACAGGGTACCACTGAAGCTTTCTTT. It translates to CASSPGQGTTEAFF.

The chain uses TRBV7-8 and TRBJ1-4; no reliable D call. Trimming took 5 bases from V and 4 from J, leaving 11 bases between them. Germline values: CDR1 SGHVS, CDR2 FQNEAQ. This CDR3 is built from 14 residues. The CDR3 DNA reads TGTGCCAGCAGCCGCGCAGGTTTTAATGAAAAACTGTTTTTT. It codes for CASSRAGFNEKLFF.